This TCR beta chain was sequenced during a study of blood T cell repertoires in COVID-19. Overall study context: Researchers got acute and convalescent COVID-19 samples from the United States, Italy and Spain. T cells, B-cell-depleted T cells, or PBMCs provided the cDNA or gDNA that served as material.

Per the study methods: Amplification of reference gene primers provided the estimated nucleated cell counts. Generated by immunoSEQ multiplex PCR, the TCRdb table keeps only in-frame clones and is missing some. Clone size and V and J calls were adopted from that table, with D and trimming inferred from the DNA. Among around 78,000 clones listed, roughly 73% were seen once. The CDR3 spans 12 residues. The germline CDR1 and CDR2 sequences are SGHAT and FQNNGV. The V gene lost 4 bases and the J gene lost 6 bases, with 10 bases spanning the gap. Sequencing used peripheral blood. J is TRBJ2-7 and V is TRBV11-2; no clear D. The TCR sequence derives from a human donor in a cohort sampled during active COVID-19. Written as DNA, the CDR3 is TGTGCCAGCAGCTCTAACTGGTTCGAGCAGTACTTC. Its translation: CASSSNWFEQYF.